This TCR beta chain derives from a study of blood T cells in healthy people across ages (dated by TCRdb to 2013 to 2016). With regard to the full study: In model experiments, template switching captured roughly one uniquely barcoded TCR beta cDNA molecule for every two T cells. To track age-related changes in TCR beta repertoire diversity, the study relied on deep sequencing normalized with unique cDNA molecular identifiers. The donors were divided into four age groups: young (average approximately 17 years), middle-aged (approximately 39), aged (about 61) and long-lived (82). Two additional independent replicas of 1 million unique cDNA reads from the same blood draw were analyzed for two donors (one aged 18 to 30 and one aged 80 or older).

Broader findings and caveats from the paper: The long-lived group showed more naive CD4+ T cells, fewer expanded clones and increased TCR diversity than the aged group, suggesting age selection. Since profiling was done on bulk unsorted PBMCs, naive and antigen-experienced compartments could not be conclusively compared. Estimates of total diversity based on one million sequenced T cells were regarded as lower bounds and as underestimates. Donor CMV infection status was unknown, potentially confounding age-related changes in expanded clonotypes. As age increased, observed TCR beta diversity per million T cells dropped in a roughly linear way, and a significant reduction was already evident by age about 40. There was a strong correlation between observed TCR beta diversity and the percentage of naive T cells measured by flow cytometry.

Comments on this clonotype: No antigen is known for it. One end of the junction fails to match germline, which may point to a read error.

Systemically healthy Caucasian individuals from Russia, around 38 in total and aged about 6 to 90 years, were included as donors. Each donor gave around 9.9 milliliters of peripheral blood, collected into EDTA-treated Vacutainer tubes. PBMCs were isolated by Ficoll-Paque density-gradient centrifugation, with at least 7 million obtained per sample. Total RNA, at least 6 micrograms per sample, was extracted from PBMCs with Trizol reagent. For every donor, an aliquot of PBMCs went through flow cytometry to measure the percentages of naive CD45RAhigh/CD27high T cells. Library prep was done by 5' RACE. Sequencing was carried out with an Illumina HiSeq 2500. A second PCR of roughly 6 to 11 cycles was performed with a sample-barcoded 5' primer and a J-beta primer mix. A unique molecular identifier was introduced onto each TCR beta cDNA molecule by a template-switch 5' adaptor carrying 12 random nucleotides. Each sample yielded at least 2.5 million CDR3-containing paired-end reads. All of the RNA was converted into first-strand cDNA using the Mint cDNA synthesis kit, with a TRBC-specific oligonucleotide serving as the primer. After uracil-DNA glycosylase treatment, a first 18-cycle PCR used universal primers M1SS and BC2_uni_R on all cDNA. For the original study's pipeline: Normalization of each sample was performed by random selection of 1 million high-quality reads, each carrying a distinct molecular identifier. Instead of being binned into consensus sequences, reads that shared molecular identifiers were thrown out. CDR3 identification, clonotype clustering and error correction used MiTCR with a Q25 quality threshold and the strictest error-elimination algorithm. Lower-bound total TCR beta diversity was estimated with a nonparametric unseen species model using Euler transformation. Using fastp at Q25 and MiXCR, TCRdb reprocessed the public reads and kept productive beta chains. Identical CDR3 protein sequences are pooled into one entry, listed with their most common genes and DNA. TCRdb's processing, not the authors' own work, is the source of the V and J calls. The sample contains a few hundred thousand distinct CDR3 sequences, roughly a quarter of them found a single time. The leading ten clones occupy 3% to 4.5% of the sample.

This same sample was also part of a study on T cells of mothers and their children. The second paper states: Nine systemically healthy Caucasian individuals served as donors, namely three mothers together with their six children. cDNA synthesis consumed the entire amount of extracted RNA, loaded at approximately 1.6 ug RNA in each 15 ul reaction. Sample barcodes and 2-4 random nucleotides were added via the M1S primer in the second PCR. Over 9 million TCR beta CDR3 reads came from each mother, compared with some 3 million reads from each child. Thymic selection shapes the output of TCR recombination in a similar way in related and unrelated pairs, and inherited differences have a minor effect. Normalized repertoire overlap was always found to be slightly, but never significantly, higher in related mother-child pairs than in unrelated mother-child pairs. With a sensitivity of about 100 clones per million clonotypes, no persistent microchimeric T cell clones were detected. In the study, deep NGS was used to compare the TCR beta repertoires of mothers and children, and features distinguishing related mother-child pairs from unrelated individuals were sought. The mean age was 40 +/- 4 years for the mothers and roughly 10 +/- 4 years for the children. After adapter ligation was performed with NEBNext reagents, the libraries were sequenced on an Illumina HiSeq 2000 with 100+100 nt paired-end reads. To prevent cross-contamination, the mother and child libraries were prepared one month apart and sequenced in separate runs. Each donor had between roughly 450,000 and 2,100,000 distinct TCR beta clonotypes identified. Naive TCR beta clonotypes were estimated from low-frequency clonotypes matched to each donor's FACS-determined naive share, without sorting.

This receptor was identified in a boy aged 2 to 9 in good health. Sequenced input: blood.

Here the CDR3 is given as CASSLFLGELFF. The bases read TGCGCCAGCAGCCTCTTCCTCGGGGAGCTGTTTTTT. Recombination connected TRBV11-2 to TRBJ2-2; there is no confident call for the D gene. CDR1 and CDR2, looked up from the germline V gene, are SGHAT and FQNNGV. Including cysteine and phenylalanine, the CDR3 has 12 amino acids. The DNA shown is the 36-base CDR3, in frame from base 1.